Below are 7 T cell receptor beta chains sequenced from a single sample in a study of metastatic and nonmetastatic thyroid tumors. All patients were untreated before thyroid surgery. TCRdb re-analyzed the PCR reads using MiXCR. The sample shows just under 45,000 clones, about 3.3% of them seen only once. What was sequenced was blood. The receptor set was obtained from a female donor with papillary thyroid cancer or a benign thyroid nodule (not recorded which). Some clones in this sample may be carry-over from other donors' samples.

This clone was picked up many times. The rearrangement uses TRBV18 and TRBJ2-1; the D gene is possibly TRBD1 (5 bases). This CDR3 has 12 residues. Germline V CDR1 and CDR2: KGHSH, LQKENI. V lost 4 bases and J lost 5, with 6 bases in between. As DNA, the CDR3 is TGTGCCAGCTCACGACAGAACAATGAGCAGTTCTTC. This translates into CASSRQNNEQFF.

The table lists this clone with many counts. The chain carries TRBV24-1 and TRBJ2-3, with a possible D match to TRBD2 (6 bases). V gave up 0 bases and J gave up 3 bases, with 12 bases separating them. Germline V gene lookup returns CDR1 KGHDR and CDR2 SFDVKD. The CDR3 is 16 residues long. The DNA for the CDR3 is TGTGCCACCAGTGATTTGAGGTTCGGGGGAACAGATACGCAGTATTTT. Translation gives CATSDLRFGGTDTQYF.

This clone was counted between two and nine times. This rearrangement joins TRBV20-1 to TRBJ1-5; 8 bases map to TRBD1. After removal of 5 bases from V and 0 bases from J, the junction contained 3 bases not matched to a gene. The V gene's germline CDR1 is DFQATT and CDR2 SNEGSKA (reference sequence). This CDR3 comprises 14 residues. CDR3 DNA sequence: TGCAGTGCTTACGACAGGGGTAGCAATCAGCCCCAGCATTTT. It yields the protein CSAYDRGSNQPQHF.

This clone was detected only a few times. The chain employs TRBV9 and TRBJ2-1; D gene uncertain. The CDR3 has 15 amino acids. In germline, CDR1 is SGDLS, CDR2 YYNGEE. V gave up 0 bases and J gave up 4 bases, with 11 bases separating them. Here the CDR3 reads CASSVDETPYNEQFF. The CDR3 DNA follows: TGTGCCAGCAGCGTAGATGAGACACCGTACAATGAGCAGTTCTTC.

The chain employs TRBV9 and TRBJ1-1; D is ambiguous. The CDR3 runs to 14 residues. V shed 4 bases and J shed 0 bases, with 10 bases lying between them. The germline CDR1 and CDR2 sequences are SGDLS and YYNGEE. The CDR3 here is CASSLDGMNTEAFF. The CDR3 DNA follows: TGTGCCAGCAGCTTGGACGGCATGAACACTGAAGCTTTCTTT.

This clone has ten or more counts. The chain links TRBV11-1 to TRBJ2-1; TRBD1 might be the D (5 bases). Per the germline V gene, CDR1 is SGHAT and CDR2 is FQDESV (reference sequence). V lost 1 base to trimming and J lost 2 bases, with 18 bases between them. The CDR3 is 18 residues long. The CDR3 bases are TGTGCCAGCAGCTTAGGGGGATTTAGGGGCGCCCCCTACAATGAGCAGTTCTTC. Its protein product is CASSLGGFRGAPYNEQFF.

This clone was observed a handful of times. V and J are TRBV27 and TRBJ1-2, with unresolved D. This CDR3 is 16 amino acids long. Trimming left V 3 bases short and J 2 bases short, with 16 bases between. Germline V gene lookup returns CDR1 MNHEY and CDR2 SMNVEV (reference sequence). CDR3: CASSFLLDHRNYGYTF. CDR3 nucleotide sequence: TGTGCCAGCAGTTTCCTTTTGGACCATCGAAACTATGGCTACACCTTC.